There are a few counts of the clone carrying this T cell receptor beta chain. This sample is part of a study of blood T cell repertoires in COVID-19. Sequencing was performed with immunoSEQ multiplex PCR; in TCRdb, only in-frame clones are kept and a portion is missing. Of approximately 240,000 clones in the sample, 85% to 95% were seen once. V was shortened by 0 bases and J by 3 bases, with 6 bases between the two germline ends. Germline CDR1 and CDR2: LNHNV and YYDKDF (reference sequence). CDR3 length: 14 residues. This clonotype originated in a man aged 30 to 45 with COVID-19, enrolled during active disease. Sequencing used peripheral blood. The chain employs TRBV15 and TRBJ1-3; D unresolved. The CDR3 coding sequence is TGTGCCACCAGCAGAGAGTCTTTTGGAAACACCATATATTTT. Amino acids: CATSRESFGNTIYF.